This is a list of T cell receptor beta chains from one sample in a study of blood T cells in healthy people across ages. One entry per CDR3 protein results from TCRdb running MiXCR on the 5' RACE reads. The profile shows about 1 million distinct CDR3 sequences, 40% to 45% of them singletons. Sequenced sample: blood. Every receptor here comes from a woman aged 55-75 years in good health. Both conserved end residues are part of each CDR3. A D gene is named only where the DNA matches it firmly. Expanded clones are given a class, and other clones once, few, many or no size at all.

-	TRBJ1-1	-	TRBV29-1	CSVLGLDRSEAFF	TGCAGCGTTCTCGGCCTCGATCGTTCTGAAGCTTTCTTT
few	TRBJ2-3	TRBD2	TRBV12-3/TRBV12-4	CASSFVAGADTQYF	TGTGCCAGCAGTTTTGTGGCGGGAGCAGATACGCAGTATTTT
few	TRBJ2-7	-	TRBV4-2	CASSPLGELSSYEQYF	TGTGCCAGCAGCCCCCTTGGGGAATTGAGCTCCTACGAGCAGTACTTC
-	TRBJ2-7	TRBD2	TRBV27	CASSPRTSGIGYEQYF	TGTGCCAGCAGTCCGCGGACTAGCGGGATAGGTTACGAGCAGTACTTC
-	TRBJ2-7	TRBD1	TRBV20-1	CSARDRVQGRYYEQYF	TGCAGTGCGCGGGACAGGGTCCAAGGGAGGTACTACGAGCAGTACTTC
-	TRBJ2-7	-	TRBV5-1	CASSLQMLAATYEQYF	TGCGCCAGCAGCTTGCAAATGTTAGCGGCAACCTACGAGCAGTACTTC
few	TRBJ2-7	TRBD2	TRBV7-2	CASGGGDSSYEQYF	TGTGCCAGCGGCGGGGGTGACAGCTCCTACGAGCAGTACTTC
many	TRBJ2-3	-	TRBV7-2	CASSLGGQGSDTQYF	TGTGCCAGCAGCTTAGGGGGTCAGGGGTCCGATACGCAGTATTTT
-	TRBJ1-2	TRBD1	TRBV27	CASSFRSDRGHYGYTF	TGTGCCAGCAGTTTCAGGTCGGACAGGGGGCACTATGGCTACACCTTC
-	TRBJ2-1	-	TRBV29-1	CSVEESQECEQFF	TGCAGCGTTGAAGAATCCCAAGAGTGTGAGCAGTTCTTC
-	TRBJ2-1	TRBD1	TRBV6-1	CASSELVTGWDLSYNEQFF	TGTGCCAGCAGTGAGCTCGTGACAGGGTGGGATCTCTCCTACAATGAGCAGTTCTTC
few	TRBJ2-6	-	TRBV20-1	CSASIGLGANVLTF	TGCAGTGCTAGCATCGGGCTTGGGGCCAACGTCCTGACTTTC
-	TRBJ2-7	TRBD1	TRBV6-5	CASSRTGVSYEQYF	TGTGCCAGCAGTCGAACAGGGGTCTCCTACGAGCAGTACTTC
few	TRBJ2-7	TRBD1	TRBV6-5	CATGDRGGYEQYF	TGTGCCACCGGGGACAGGGGCGGCTACGAGCAGTACTTC
few	TRBJ2-4	TRBD1	TRBV7-2	CASSSRGPVAKNIQYF	TGTGCCAGCAGCTCCAGGGGGCCCGTAGCCAAAAACATTCAGTACTTC
-	TRBJ1-2	-	TRBV5-5	CASTTLGKGANYGYTF	TGTGCCAGCACCACTCTTGGAAAGGGTGCTAACTATGGCTACACCTTC
few	TRBJ2-1	-	TRBV5-1	CASSLEDGSYNEQFF	TGCGCCAGCAGCTTGGAGGACGGGTCCTACAATGAGCAGTTCTTC
-	TRBJ2-7	TRBD2	TRBV9	CASNPHQTSGSYEQYF	TGTGCCAGCAACCCCCACCAGACTAGCGGGAGTTACGAGCAGTACTTC
-	TRBJ1-2	-	TRBV30	CAWNRRSGLNYGYTF	TGTGCCTGGAATCGCCGATCCGGACTTAACTATGGCTACACCTTC
-	TRBJ2-5	-	TRBV4-1	CASSQLQTAGETQYF	TGCGCCAGCAGCCAATTACAGACAGCGGGAGAGACCCAGTACTTC
-	TRBJ1-1	-	TRBV5-1	CASTVLGRGTEAFF	TGCGCCAGCACCGTCCTGGGACGCGGGACTGAAGCTTTCTTT
many	TRBJ2-5	-	TRBV27	CASSSWEQETQYF	TGTGCCAGCAGTTCATGGGAACAAGAGACCCAGTACTTC
few	TRBJ2-4	-	TRBV12-3/TRBV12-4	CASSLGGALLAKNIQYF	TGTGCCAGCAGTTTAGGTGGGGCCCTCCTAGCCAAAAACATTCAGTACTTC
few	TRBJ2-5	-	TRBV20-1	CSAQPGLLGTQYF	TGCAGTGCTCAACCAGGGTTATTGGGGACCCAGTACTTC
few	TRBJ1-5	-	TRBV27	CASSFRQSNQPQHF	TGTGCCAGCAGTTTCCGACAGTCCAATCAGCCCCAGCATTTT